The rows below give T cell receptor beta chains drawn from one sample of a study of cytomegalovirus exposure and HLA in healthy donors. Clones were read by immunoSEQ multiplex PCR, and TCRdb kept only the in-frame ones, dropping some. Altogether around 87,000 clones are present, 76% being singletons, with the ten largest covering roughly 3%. The sequenced sample was PBMCs. The receptors shown here come from a man aged 35 to 55 in good health and CMV-seronegative. CDR3s include the opening cysteine and the closing phenylalanine or tryptophan. Each record gives: clone size, D gene, V gene, J gene, CDR3 protein, CDR3 DNA. A D gene is named only where the DNA matches it firmly. A clone size is listed for some rows: how often the clone was seen (once, few, many), or a class if it is expanded.

-,TRBD1,TRBV7-9,TRBJ1-2,CASSESGTGVISGYTF,TGTGCCAGCAGCGAATCCGGGACAGGGGTCATCAGTGGCTACACCTTC
-,TRBD1,TRBV2,TRBJ1-1,CASSRDRVPQPNTEAFF,TGTGCCAGCTCCCGGGACAGGGTCCCTCAGCCGAACACTGAAGCTTTCTTT
-,TRBD1,TRBV5-8,TRBJ1-1,CASSLASGGSMNTEAFF,TGTGCCAGCAGCTTGGCGTCAGGGGGATCGATGAACACTGAAGCTTTCTTT
-,-,TRBV9,TRBJ2-7,CASSVRTVSEQYF,TGTGCCAGCAGCGTAAGGACAGTCTCCGAGCAGTACTTC
few,TRBD1,TRBV7-2,TRBJ1-6,CASSAQGALHF,TGTGCCAGCAGCGCCCAGGGGGCCCTCCACTTT
-,TRBD1,TRBV10-3,TRBJ2-7,CAISAGTGPYEQYF,TGTGCCATCAGTGCAGGGACAGGGCCCTACGAGCAGTACTTC
once,-,TRBV4-3,TRBJ2-2,CASSQVWGAGELFF,TGCGCCAGCAGCCAAGTTTGGGGGGCCGGGGAGCTGTTTTTT
-,-,TRBV5-1,TRBJ1-2,CASSLNTDGYTF,TGCGCCAGCAGCTTGAACACCGATGGCTACACCTTC
-,TRBD2,TRBV4-3,TRBJ2-3,CASSLGLAGGLDTQYF,TGCGCCAGCAGCCTCGGACTAGCGGGGGGGTTAGATACGCAGTATTTT
-,TRBD1,TRBV6-1,TRBJ2-7,CASSRDSAYYEQYF,TGTGCCAGCAGCCGGGACAGCGCATACTACGAGCAGTACTTC
-,-,TRBV5-1,TRBJ2-7,CASSLRGYEQYF,TGCGCCAGCAGCTTGCGGGGCTACGAGCAGTACTTC
few,-,TRBV6-1,TRBJ1-1,CASSDWSGNTEAFF,TGTGCCAGCAGTGACTGGTCGGGGAACACTGAAGCTTTCTTT
-,TRBD1,TRBV30,TRBJ2-7,CAWSLGQGGIDEQYF,TGTGCCTGGAGTCTGGGACAGGGAGGTATAGACGAGCAGTACTTC
-,TRBD2,TRBV28,TRBJ2-5,CASSGNWRGGQETQYF,TGTGCCAGCAGTGGGAATTGGCGGGGGGGCCAAGAGACCCAGTACTTC